The 30 T cell receptor beta chains below come from one sample, sequenced in a study of T cells in localized non-small cell lung cancer. TCRdb's table, derived via immunoSEQ multiplex PCR, lists solely in-frame clones and lacks some. There are tens of thousands of clones in the sample; 84% occur only once, and 13% lies in the top ten. The sample consisted of peripheral blood, taken before any cancer treatment. The receptors derive from a female donor older than 55 with stage I lung adenocarcinoma.

The genes are TRBV10-1 and TRBJ2-1; D remains ambiguous. Per germline, CDR1 WNHNN and CDR2 SYGVQD (reference sequence). The CDR3 contains 13 residues. Trimming took off 4 bases at V and 8 bases at J, with 12 bases between the two ends. The CDR3: CASSVQTGDEQFF. CDR3 nucleotide sequence: TGCGCCAGCAGTGTCCAGACTGGGGATGAGCAGTTCTTC.

This rearrangement joins TRBV7-3 to TRBJ2-3, with 7 bases that match TRBD1. The CDR3 extends over 14 amino acids. V lost 5 bases, J lost 4 bases, and 6 bases stayed unmatched. CDR1 and CDR2 from the germline V gene are SGHTA and FQGTGA. CDR3: CASSLTGAPDTQYF. Written as DNA, the CDR3 is TGTGCCAGCAGCCTTACAGGGGCCCCAGATACGCAGTATTTT.

This chain connects TRBV30 to TRBJ1-2; the D is unclear. The CDR3 loop spans 15 amino acids. Trimming cost V 0 bases and J 4 bases, with 15 bases left between them. Germline V gives CDR1 GTSNPN, CDR2 SVGIG (reference sequence). CDR3 amino acids: CAWSVQLGLGYGYTF. Written as DNA, the CDR3 is TGTGCCTGGAGTGTACAACTGGGGTTAGGCTATGGCTACACCTTC.

This clone showed up just a few times. This chain connects TRBV11-2 to TRBJ2-1; TRBD2 agrees at 13 bases. The CDR3 sequence is 15 residues long. The V gene's germline CDR1 is SGHAT and CDR2 FQNNGV. J gave up 9 bases and V 5 bases, and 7 bases lay outside the gene matches. DNA for the CDR3: TGTGCCAGCAGCCGAGGGACTAGCGGGGCTCGTGAGCAGTTCTTC. The encoded protein is CASSRGTSGAREQFF.

V is TRBV5-5 and J is TRBJ1-5; D is unresolved. Germline V CDR1 and CDR2: SGHKS, YYEKEE (reference sequence). V lost 3 bases and J 5 bases, leaving 18 bases between the germline ends. CDR3 length equals 16 residues. The CDR3 DNA sequence: TGTGCCAGCAGCTCGCGACCTACGAACAGTGATCAGCCCCAGCATTTT. Translated, it gives CASSSRPTNSDQPQHF.

The CDR3 nucleotides are TGTGCCAGCCCGACCCCTCTGGGGGAACCCAACACTGAAGCTTTCTTT. Translation gives CASPTPLGEPNTEAFF. The chain employs TRBV28 and TRBJ1-1; D might be TRBD1 (5 bases). This CDR3 spans 16 amino acids. In germline, CDR1 is MDHEN, CDR2 SYDVKM. V dropped 8 bases and J dropped 2 bases, with 21 bases sitting between them. Combining the CDR3 with reference TRBV28 and TRBJ1-1 gives the whole variable domain DVKVTQSSRYLVKRTGEKVFLECVQDMDHENMFWYRQDPGLGLRLIYFSYDVKMKEKGDIPEGYSVSREKKERFSLILESASTNQTSMYLCASPTPLGEPNTEAFFGQGTRLTVV.

The gene calls are TRBV28 and TRBJ1-2; D uncertain. CDR1 MDHEN and CDR2 SYDVKM come from the germline V gene. Trimming shortened V by 2 bases and J by 8 bases, and 9 bases separated the two germline ends. This CDR3 has 12 amino acids. CDR3 residues: CASSLKPLGYTF. In DNA form, the CDR3 reads TGTGCCAGCAGTTTAAAACCATTAGGCTACACCTTC.

V usage is TRBV5-4 and J usage is TRBJ2-4, with TRBD1 as a possible D gene (6 bases). The germline V gene encodes CDR1 SGHNT and CDR2 YYREEE (reference sequence). V gave up 4 bases and J gave up 3 bases, with 14 bases separating them. CDR3 length equals 15 residues. This CDR3 is CASSQNRANKNIQYF. In DNA, the CDR3 is TGTGCCAGCAGCCAGAACAGGGCCAACAAAAACATTCAGTACTTC.

The J gene is TRBJ1-5, the V gene TRBV5-5; TRBD1 aligns across 8 bases. Trimming removed 4 bases from V and 3 bases from J; junction bases left unmatched: 9. The CDR3 loop spans 16 amino acids. The germline V gene encodes CDR1 SGHKS and CDR2 YYEKEE (reference sequence). CDR3 sequence reads: CASSPDRGGNNQPQHF. CDR3 in DNA: TGTGCCAGCAGCCCAGACAGGGGAGGAAACAATCAGCCCCAGCATTTT.

This chain connects TRBV5-8 to TRBJ2-6; D may correspond to TRBD1 or TRBD2 (5 bases each). The CDR3 is 16 residues long. Germline CDR1 SGHTS, CDR2 YDEGEE. Trimming removed 3 bases at V and 0 bases at J, with 10 bases between. The CDR3 DNA reads as TGTGCCAGCAGCTCGGGACGGCCCTCTGGGGCCAACGTCCTGACTTTC. This encodes CASSSGRPSGANVLTF.

The rearrangement joins TRBV7-9 to TRBJ2-1; D unresolved. This CDR3 has 14 amino acids. Germline CDR1 and CDR2: SEHNR and FQNEAQ (reference sequence). Trimming took off 5 bases at V and 7 bases at J, with 15 bases between the two ends. The CDR3, as DNA: TGTGCCAGCAGCCCCCTCCGCGGTTATAATGAGCAGTTCTTC. This encodes CASSPLRGYNEQFF.

This clone was seen more than once but under ten times. In the same sample, other DNA sequences code for this CDR3. The chain recombines TRBV6-6 with TRBJ2-7; perhaps TRBD2 as D (6 bases). The germline V gene encodes CDR1 MNHNY and CDR2 SVGAGI (reference sequence). The CDR3 extends over 14 amino acids. The V gene lost 0 bases and the J gene lost 3 bases, with 9 bases spanning the gap. The CDR3 here is CASSYSTGGYEQYF. Here the CDR3 DNA reads TGTGCCAGCAGTTACTCGACCGGGGGCTACGAGCAGTACTTC.

The chain uses TRBV11-2 and TRBJ2-5; 9 nucleotides align to TRBD1. V lost 5 bases to trimming and J lost 5 bases; unmatched junction nucleotides: 12. The CDR3 has 16 residues. Germline loops: CDR1 SGHAT, CDR2 FQNNGV. The CDR3 DNA is TGTGCCAGCAGCCCTGGGACAGGGAAGATGGGCGAGACCCAGTACTTC. It encodes CASSPGTGKMGETQYF. Full variable domain (rest looked up from reference TRBV11-2 and TRBJ2-5): EAGVAQSPRYKIIEKRQSVAFWCNPISGHATLYWYQQILGQGPKLLIQFQNNGVVDDSQLPKDRFSAERLKGVDSTLKIQPAKLEDSAVYLCASSPGTGKMGETQYFGPGTRLLVL.

This rearrangement joins TRBV6-5 to TRBJ1-1, with D unclear. The CDR3 runs 11 residues. The V end lost 7 bases, the J end lost 4 bases, and 7 bases lay between the germline ends. The V gene's germline CDR1 is MNHEY and CDR2 SVGAGI. In DNA, the CDR3 is TGTGCCAGCACTATGGGCACTGAAGCTTTCTTT. The encoded protein is CASTMGTEAFF.

V usage is TRBV6-1 and J usage is TRBJ2-5, with 12 bases fitting TRBD2. Trimming at V came to 5 bases and at J to 11 bases, leaving 6 bases not matched to a gene. CDR1 MNHNS and CDR2 SASEGT come from the germline V gene. The CDR3 consists of 13 residues. CDR3: CASSLAGGGEQYF. DNA for the CDR3: TGTGCCAGCAGTCTAGCGGGAGGGGGAGAGCAGTACTTC.

J is TRBJ2-6 and V is TRBV29-1; 11 bases are shared with TRBD2. The germline gives CDR1 SQVTM, CDR2 ANQGSEA. The CDR3 sequence is 17 residues long. V was clipped by 6 bases and J by 0 bases; unmatched bases: 7. Here the CDR3 reads CSVAGLADISGANVLTF. CDR3 sequence (DNA): TGCAGCGTGGCGGGACTAGCGGATATCTCTGGGGCCAACGTCCTGACTTTC.

The chain recombines TRBV2 with TRBJ2-7, with 9 bases identical to TRBD2. In germline, CDR1 is SNHLY, CDR2 FYNNEI. The CDR3 runs 12 residues. Germline trimming cut 8 bases from V and 6 bases from J; bases unmatched to any gene: 5. In nucleotides, the CDR3 is TGTGCCAGCCGAGGGACTAGCTTCGAGCAGTACTTC. It encodes CASRGTSFEQYF.

V and J are TRBV7-3 and TRBJ1-2; perhaps TRBD1 as D (5 bases). Germline V gene sequence: CDR1 SGHTA, CDR2 FQGTGA. The CDR3 totals 13 residues. V lost 5 bases and J lost 2, with 9 bases in between. DNA for the CDR3: TGTGCCAGCAGCCTAGACAGCAACTATGGCTACACCTTC. This codes for CASSLDSNYGYTF.

The rearrangement joins TRBV6-5 to TRBJ2-5; 7 bases map to TRBD1. Trimming cost V 6 bases and J 5 bases; bases outside gene matches: 9. Germline V gives CDR1 MNHEY, CDR2 SVGAGI. This CDR3 has 14 amino acids. The DNA of the CDR3 is TGTGCCAGCAGCCCAGGGGACAGTCCGGAGACCCAGTACTTC. Translating gives CASSPGDSPETQYF.

This clone has just one count. The CDR3 is CASTRLGGMNTEAFF. The DNA of the CDR3 is TGTGCCAGCACCAGATTGGGGGGGATGAACACTGAAGCTTTCTTT. This rearrangement joins TRBV7-9 to TRBJ1-1; D is possibly TRBD1 (5 bases). The V end was cut by 7 bases, the J end by 0 bases, with 15 bases between. CDR3 length: 15 amino acids. CDR1 and CDR2 from the germline V gene are SEHNR and FQNEAQ (reference sequence).

V gene TRBV7-9 combines with J gene TRBJ2-1; no clear D gene. The V and J ends lost 1 base and 7 bases respectively, with 5 bases between them. Germline V CDR1 and CDR2: SEHNR, FQNEAQ (reference sequence). The CDR3 length is 12 residues. The CDR3 DNA reads TGTGCCAGCAGCTTAGTGGGAAATGAGCAGTTCTTC. This encodes CASSLVGNEQFF.

This chain uses TRBV6-5 with TRBJ1-5; D ambiguous. Germline V gene lookup returns CDR1 MNHEY and CDR2 SVGAGI. This CDR3 comprises 13 residues. V lost 5 bases, J lost 5 bases, and 10 bases lay in between. This CDR3 reads CASSENRDQPQHF. Written as DNA, the CDR3 is TGTGCCAGCAGTGAGAACCGCGATCAGCCCCAGCATTTT.

The chain is built from TRBV18 and TRBJ2-3; D is unclear. V shed 2 bases and J shed 1 base, with 10 bases lying between them. This CDR3 comprises 15 residues. Per germline, CDR1 KGHSH and CDR2 LQKENI. CDR3 in amino acids: CASSPGLGGTDTQYF. CDR3 sequence (DNA): TGTGCCAGCTCACCAGGGTTGGGTGGCACAGATACGCAGTATTTT.

The V call is TRBV2, the J call TRBJ1-2; 7 bases line up with TRBD1. V lost 9 bases, J lost 4 bases, and 8 bases stayed unmatched. CDR1 is SNHLY, CDR2 FYNNEI, per germline. The CDR3 is made up of 13 amino acids. The CDR3 loop is CARGQISTYGYTF. The DNA for the CDR3 is TGTGCCAGGGGACAGATAAGTACCTATGGCTACACCTTC.

The chain is built from TRBV13 and TRBJ2-3; the match to TRBD2 covers 7 bases. This CDR3 region has 14 residues. Germline V CDR1 and CDR2: PRHDT, FYEKMQ (reference sequence). Germline trimming cut 5 bases from V and 0 bases from J; bases unmatched to any gene: 2. The CDR3: CASSLSGSTDTQYF. The CDR3 nucleotides read TGTGCCAGCAGCCTTAGCGGGAGCACAGATACGCAGTATTTT.

This clone is a singleton in its sample. The chain combines TRBV6-4 with TRBJ1-4; 7 nucleotides match TRBD1. Trimming removed 0 bases from V and 5 bases from J; junction bases left unmatched: 6. Per the germline V gene, CDR1 is MRHNA and CDR2 is SNTAGT. The CDR3 runs 16 residues. The CDR3 sequence: CASSDSEGGLNEKLFF. The CDR3 nucleotides are TGTGCCAGCAGTGACTCAGAAGGGGGCCTAAATGAAAAACTGTTTTTT.

This rearrangement joins TRBV27 to TRBJ1-2; possibly TRBD1 for D (5 bases). There are 13 residues in the CDR3. The germline gives CDR1 MNHEY, CDR2 SMNVEV (reference sequence). The V end was cut by 5 bases, the J end by 11 bases, with 18 bases between. This CDR3 reads CASSPRQWFGYTF. In DNA, the CDR3 is TGTGCCAGCAGTCCCCGACAGTGGTTTGGGTACACCTTC.

The chain has TRBV7-9 and TRBJ1-1, with TRBD1 matching 7 bases. Unmatched junction bases numbered 5, after V lost 3 bases and J lost 13 bases. CDR1 and CDR2 (germline): SEHNR, FQNEAQ (reference sequence). CDR3 size: 11 residues. The CDR3 spells CASSFRDSVFF. Written as DNA, the CDR3 is TGTGCCAGCAGCTTCAGGGACAGCGTTTTCTTT.

V and J are TRBV5-1 and TRBJ2-7, with unresolved D. Looked up from germline, CDR1 is SGHRS and CDR2 is YFSETQ. V shed 5 bases and J shed 2 bases, with 8 bases lying between them. The CDR3 runs 12 residues. The CDR3 DNA sequence: TGCGCCAGCAGTGAAGGGACCTACGAGCAGTACTTC. Amino acids: CASSEGTYEQYF.

This chain connects TRBV15 to TRBJ2-7; no clear D. Deletions cut 1 base from V and 0 bases from J, with 13 bases between. The CDR3 is 16 amino acids. Germline-derived CDR1 and CDR2 are LNHNV and YYDKDF (reference sequence). The CDR3 sequence is CATSRGMRHNSYEQYF. Written as DNA, the CDR3 is TGTGCCACCAGCAGAGGAATGAGACACAACTCCTACGAGCAGTACTTC.